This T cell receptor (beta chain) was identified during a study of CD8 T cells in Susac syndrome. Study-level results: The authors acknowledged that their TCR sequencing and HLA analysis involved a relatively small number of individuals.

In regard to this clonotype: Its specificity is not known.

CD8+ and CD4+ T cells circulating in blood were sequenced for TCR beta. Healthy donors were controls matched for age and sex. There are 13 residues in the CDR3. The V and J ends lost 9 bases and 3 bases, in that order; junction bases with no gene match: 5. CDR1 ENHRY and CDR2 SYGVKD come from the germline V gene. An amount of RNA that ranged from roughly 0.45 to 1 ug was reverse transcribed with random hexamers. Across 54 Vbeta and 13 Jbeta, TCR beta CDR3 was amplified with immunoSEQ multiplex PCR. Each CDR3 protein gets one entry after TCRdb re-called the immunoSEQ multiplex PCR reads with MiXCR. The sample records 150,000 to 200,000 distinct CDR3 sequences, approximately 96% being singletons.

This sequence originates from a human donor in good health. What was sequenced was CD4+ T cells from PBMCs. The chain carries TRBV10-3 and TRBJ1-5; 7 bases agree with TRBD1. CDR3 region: CAMGTVPNQPQHF. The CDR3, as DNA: TGTGCCATGGGGACAGTTCCCAATCAGCCCCAGCATTTT.